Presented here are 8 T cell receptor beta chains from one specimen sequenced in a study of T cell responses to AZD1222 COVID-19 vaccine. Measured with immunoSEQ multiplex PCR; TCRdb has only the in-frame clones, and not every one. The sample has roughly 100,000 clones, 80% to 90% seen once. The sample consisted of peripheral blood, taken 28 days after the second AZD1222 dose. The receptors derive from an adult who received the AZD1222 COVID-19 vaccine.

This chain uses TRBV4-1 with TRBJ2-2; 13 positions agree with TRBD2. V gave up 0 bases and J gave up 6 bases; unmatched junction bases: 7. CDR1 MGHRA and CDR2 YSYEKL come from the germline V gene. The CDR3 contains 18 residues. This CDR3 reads CASSQDPGLAGSAGELFF. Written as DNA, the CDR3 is TGCGCCAGCAGCCAAGATCCGGGACTAGCGGGATCTGCCGGGGAGCTGTTTTTT.

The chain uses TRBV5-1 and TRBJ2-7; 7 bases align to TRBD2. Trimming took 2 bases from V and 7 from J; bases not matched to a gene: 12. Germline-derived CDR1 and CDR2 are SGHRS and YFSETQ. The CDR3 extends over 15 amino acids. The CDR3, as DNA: TGCGCCAGCAGCTTCAGGGAGGGCTCTTCTCGGGAGCAGTACTTC. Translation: CASSFREGSSREQYF.

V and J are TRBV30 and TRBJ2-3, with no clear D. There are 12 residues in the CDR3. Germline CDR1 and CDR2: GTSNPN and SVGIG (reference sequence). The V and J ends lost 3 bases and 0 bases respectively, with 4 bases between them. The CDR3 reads CAWSASTDTQYF. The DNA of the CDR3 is TGTGCCTGGAGCGCCAGCACAGATACGCAGTATTTT.

The CDR3 bases are TGTGCCAGCAGTGAAAGGGCAGTGACGGGCACTGAAGCTTTCTTT. Translated: CASSERAVTGTEAFF. The rearrangement links TRBV6-1 to TRBJ1-1; D gene unclear. Trimming left V 2 bases short and J 4 bases short, with 14 bases between. CDR1 is MNHNS, CDR2 SASEGT, per germline. The CDR3 covers 15 residues.

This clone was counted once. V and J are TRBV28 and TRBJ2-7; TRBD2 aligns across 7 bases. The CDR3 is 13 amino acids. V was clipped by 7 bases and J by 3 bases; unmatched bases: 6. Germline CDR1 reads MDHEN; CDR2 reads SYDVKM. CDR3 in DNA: TGTGCCAGCACCGCGGGAGTAGACTACGAGCAGTACTTC. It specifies CASTAGVDYEQYF.

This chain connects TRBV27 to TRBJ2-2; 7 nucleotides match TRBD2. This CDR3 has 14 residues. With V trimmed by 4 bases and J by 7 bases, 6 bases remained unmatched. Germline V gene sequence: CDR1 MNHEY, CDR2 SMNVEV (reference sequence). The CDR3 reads CASSSREAVGELFF. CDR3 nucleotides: TGTGCCAGCAGTTCACGGGAGGCTGTCGGGGAGCTGTTTTTT.

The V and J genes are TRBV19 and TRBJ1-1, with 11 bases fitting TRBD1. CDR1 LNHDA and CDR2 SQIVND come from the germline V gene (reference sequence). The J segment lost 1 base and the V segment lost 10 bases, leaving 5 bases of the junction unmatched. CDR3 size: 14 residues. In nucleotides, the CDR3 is TGTGCCACACGGGACAGGGGGACGAACACTGAAGCTTTCTTT. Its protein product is CATRDRGTNTEAFF. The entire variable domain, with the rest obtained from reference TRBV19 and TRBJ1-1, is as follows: DGGITQSPKYLFRKEGQNVTLSCEQNLNHDAMYWYRQDPGQGLRLIYYSQIVNDFQKGDIAEGYSVSREKKESFPLTVTSAQKNPTAFYLCATRDRGTNTEAFFGQGTRLTVV.

The CDR3 DNA reads as TGTGCCAGCAGCTTCTTTGGCGGGAGGGCCCAAAAAGATGAGCAGTTCTTC. This translates into CASSFFGGRAQKDEQFF. The chain recombines TRBV11-2 with TRBJ2-1, with 9 bases lining up with TRBD2. J was trimmed by 8 bases and V by 3 bases; bases with no gene match: 14. Germline CDR1 reads SGHAT; CDR2 reads FQNNGV. The CDR3 is 17 amino acids. Full variable domain (missing parts from reference TRBV11-2 and TRBJ2-1): EAGVAQSPRYKIIEKRQSVAFWCNPISGHATLYWYQQILGQGPKLLIQFQNNGVVDDSQLPKDRFSAERLKGVDSTLKIQPAKLEDSAVYLCASSFFGGRAQKDEQFFGPGTRLTVL.